This T cell receptor beta chain is from a study of blood T cell repertoires in COVID-19 (dated by TCRdb to between 2020 and 2021). With respect to the entire study: Samples covering the acute and convalescent phases of COVID-19 were provided by collaborators in the United States, Italy and Spain. A de-identified subject ID, COVID-19 status, age in years and sex were almost always included in the sample metadata. The material from the prospective study consisted of cDNA or gDNA derived from T cells, B-cell-depleted T cells, or PBMCs. The repertoires were released in a freely available public database meant as a resource for research on the immune response to SARS-CoV-2. Where HLA class I and class II types were available, the types were taken from metadata supplied by the sample provider, not from assay-based typing. Deeply sampled blood TCRbeta repertoires from subjects exposed to, actively infected with, or recovered from COVID-19 were included in the dataset. The samples were drawn from two sources: the first 160 participants of the ongoing ImmuneRACE study, and fewer than 1,500 subjects contributed by 6 global collaborators. Study-level results and caveats: How much clinical and demographic metadata was included differed by source and by participant, and the metadata was provided uncurated.

This clone was seen a handful of times. Which antigen it targets is not known. The record has no base qualities; no much larger clone is one base away. The collaborating institutions used their own protocols to collect whole blood in K2EDTA tubes. Collaborator samples were shipped for TCRbeta analysis as frozen whole blood, isolated PBMCs, or DNA extracted from either sample type. In the germline V gene (reference sequence), CDR1 corresponds to LGHDT and CDR2 to YNNKEL. Including the terminal cysteine and phenylalanine, the CDR3 comprises 13 residues. Only the CDR3 portion is preserved as DNA: 39 bases, with reading frame beginning at the first base. A distance of 13 bases separates the germline ends of V and J, which lose 8 bases and 4 bases respectively. TCRbeta CDR3 regions were amplified from genomic DNA by means of the immunoSEQ Assay, a bias-controlled multiplex PCR. The published analysis was carried out like this. The number of nucleated cells in each sample was estimated by amplification of reference gene primers within the assay. To quantify the absolute abundance of each unique TCRbeta CDR3 rearrangement, sequence reads were collapsed and filtered. For each sample, productive Simpson clonality was calculated as the square root of Simpson's diversity index over productive rearrangements. This immuneACCESS table, as held by TCRdb, lists in-frame sequences with V and J called but not all clones. Of the missing ones, under half trace to an unresolved V gene in checked studies; the others have no known cause. The D gene and trimming were derived from the DNA, and the V and J assignments and clone size from that table. For this sample there are 150,000 to 200,000 clones; approximately 88% appear just once. Of the sample, roughly 6.7% falls within the top ten clones.

The sequenced material came from peripheral blood. The TCR originated in a man aged 35 to 55 with acute or convalescent COVID-19. The rearrangement combines TRBV3-1 (or the pseudogene TRBV3-2) with TRBJ2-3; TRBD2 is possibly the D segment (6 matching bases). The CDR3 is CASVRLGADTQYF. The nucleotide sequence is TGTGCCAGCGTCAGACTAGGCGCAGATACGCAGTATTTT.